The clone carrying this T cell receptor beta chain was observed a single time. The CDR3 spans 15 residues. The germline gives CDR1 MGHRA, CDR2 YSYEKL. V was clipped by 4 bases and J by 2 bases, with 13 bases between them. The sample belongs to a study of T cell responses to AZD1222 COVID-19 vaccine. TCRdb's copy holds only in-frame clones and misses some; the assay was immunoSEQ multiplex PCR. The sample has approximately 65,000 clones, about 80% seen once. This chain uses TRBV4-1 with TRBJ2-3, with a possible D match to TRBD2 (5 bases). This clonotype originated in an adult in good health. This specimen consisted of peripheral blood, obtained on day 0 of AZD1222 vaccination. The CDR3 region is CASSLAGIITDTQYF. The CDR3 DNA reads as TGCGCCAGCAGCCTAGCCGGGATCATCACAGATACGCAGTATTTT.